The table lists the clone carrying this T cell receptor beta chain with many counts. Its antigen is still unknown. This entry comes from a study of T-cell memory formation after mild COVID-19. CDR3 length: 13 residues. Germline V gene sequence: CDR1 SQVTM, CDR2 ANQGSEA. V shed 7 bases and J 7 bases; nucleotides not matched to a gene: 8. General study findings and limits: A subset of responding clones appeared in pre-infection memory, suggesting cross-reactive memory joined. Clones that contracted from day 15 to 85 had balanced CD4/CD8; later expanders were CD4+ biased.

A 5'RACE reaction primed in the constant segment made cDNA libraries of TCR alpha and TCR beta, and these carried sample barcodes and UMIs. TCRdb passed the 5' RACE reads through MiXCR, listing each CDR3 protein once. The sample contains roughly 600,000 distinct CDR3 sequences, more than 15% of which appear only once. What was sequenced was PBMCs or a T cell subset sorted from them (not recorded which). The origin of this receptor is an adult woman who had mild COVID-19 (a few samples of this study predate the infection). Cell type and time point are not known. V is TRBV29-1 and J is TRBJ2-2; 8 bases agree with TRBD2. This CDR3 reads CSAREGVVGELFF. The CDR3 region has the DNA TGCAGCGCCCGGGAGGGGGTCGTCGGGGAGCTGTTTTTT.